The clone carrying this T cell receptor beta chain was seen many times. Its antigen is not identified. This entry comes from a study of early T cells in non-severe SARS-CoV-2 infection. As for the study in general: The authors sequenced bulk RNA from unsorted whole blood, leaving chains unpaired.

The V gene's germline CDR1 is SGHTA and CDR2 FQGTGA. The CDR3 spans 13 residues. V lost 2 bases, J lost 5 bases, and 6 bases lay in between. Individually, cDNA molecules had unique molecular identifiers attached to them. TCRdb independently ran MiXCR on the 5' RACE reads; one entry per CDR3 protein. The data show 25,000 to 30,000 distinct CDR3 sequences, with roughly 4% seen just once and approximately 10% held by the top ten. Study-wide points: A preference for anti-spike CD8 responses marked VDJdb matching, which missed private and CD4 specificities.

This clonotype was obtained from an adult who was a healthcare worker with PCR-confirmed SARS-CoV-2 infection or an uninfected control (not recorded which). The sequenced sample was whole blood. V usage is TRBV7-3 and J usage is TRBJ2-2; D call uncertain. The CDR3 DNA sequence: TGTGCCAGCAGCTTATATGGGACCGGGGAGCTGTTTTTT. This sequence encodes CASSLYGTGELFF.